The rows below give T cell receptor beta chains drawn from one sample of a study of breast tumors, draining lymph nodes, adjacent tissues. TCRdb re-called the multiplex PCR reads with MiXCR, one entry per CDR3 protein. Of about 140,000 distinct CDR3 sequences in the sample, around a third were seen once. Sequences were obtained from axillary lymph node tissue. These TCRs come from a female donor with breast cancer. Some clones in this sample may be carry-over from other donors' samples. Each CDR3 is given with its conserved first and last residue. The D gene is left open where the match is weak. Clone size, where shown, is once, few, many, or a class for clones that have expanded.

V gene: TRBV5-6
J gene: TRBJ1-2
D gene: NA
clone size: many
CDR3 protein: CASSREDYGYTF
CDR3 DNA: TGTGCCAGCAGTAGGGAAGACTATGGCTACACCTTC

V gene: TRBV20-1
J gene: TRBJ2-5
D gene: NA
clone size: many
CDR3 protein: CSASGLARGGTQYF
CDR3 DNA: TGCAGTGCTAGTGGGCTAGCTAGGGGGGGGACCCAGTACTTC

V gene: TRBV12-3/TRBV12-4
J gene: TRBJ2-5
D gene: NA
clone size: many
CDR3 protein: CASSLLRVQETQYF
CDR3 DNA: TGTGCCAGCAGTTTATTGAGGGTTCAAGAGACCCAGTACTTC

V gene: TRBV4-1
J gene: TRBJ1-1
D gene: TRBD1
clone size: few
CDR3 protein: CASSQPPMTGRKSYTEAFF
CDR3 DNA: TGCGCCAGCAGCCAACCCCCGATGACAGGGAGAAAGTCGTACACTGAAGCTTTCTTT

V gene: TRBV7-9
J gene: TRBJ2-3
D gene: TRBD1
clone size: NA
CDR3 protein: CASSLGQGNTDTQYF
CDR3 DNA: TGTGCCAGCAGCTTAGGACAGGGGAACACAGATACGCAGTATTTT

V gene: TRBV27
J gene: TRBJ2-7
D gene: TRBD1
clone size: NA
CDR3 protein: CASRKPGQAHEQYF
CDR3 DNA: TGTGCCAGCAGGAAACCGGGACAGGCCCACGAGCAGTACTTC

V gene: TRBV10-3
J gene: TRBJ1-2
D gene: NA
clone size: many
CDR3 protein: CAISGQNYGYTF
CDR3 DNA: TGTGCCATCAGTGGACAGAACTATGGCTACACCTTC

V gene: TRBV12-3/TRBV12-4
J gene: TRBJ1-2
D gene: NA
clone size: NA
CDR3 protein: CASSRLDRGGDGYTF
CDR3 DNA: TGTGCCAGCAGTCGTCTGGACCGCGGGGGGGATGGCTACACCTTC

V gene: TRBV5-1
J gene: TRBJ2-5
D gene: NA
clone size: few
CDR3 protein: CASSSTGTSHETQYF
CDR3 DNA: TGCGCCAGCAGCTCCACCGGGACGTCCCACGAGACCCAGTACTTC

V gene: TRBV4-2
J gene: TRBJ2-1
D gene: NA
clone size: once
CDR3 protein: CASSQDSRLEQFF
CDR3 DNA: TGTGCCAGCAGCCAAGATAGCCGGCTTGAGCAGTTCTTC

V gene: TRBV19
J gene: TRBJ2-3
D gene: TRBD2
clone size: once
CDR3 protein: CASSYGTRTTDTQYF
CDR3 DNA: TGTGCCAGCAGTTACGGGACTAGAACCACAGATACGCAGTATTTT

V gene: TRBV14
J gene: TRBJ1-1
D gene: NA
clone size: NA
CDR3 protein: CASSRQVGTEAFF
CDR3 DNA: TGTGCCAGCAGCCGACAGGTAGGGACTGAAGCTTTCTTT

V gene: TRBV12-3/TRBV12-4
J gene: TRBJ2-7
D gene: NA
clone size: many
CDR3 protein: CASTSPGPGGEQYF
CDR3 DNA: TGTGCCAGCACCTCCCCCGGCCCCGGGGGCGAGCAGTACTTC

V gene: TRBV28
J gene: TRBJ2-3
D gene: NA
clone size: few
CDR3 protein: CASSSPPGHTQYF
CDR3 DNA: TGTGCCAGCAGTTCTCCCCCCGGACATACGCAGTATTTT

V gene: TRBV6-5
J gene: TRBJ2-5
D gene: NA
clone size: many
CDR3 protein: CASSYRASGVKGTQYF
CDR3 DNA: TGTGCCAGCAGTTACCGGGCCTCGGGCGTAAAGGGGACCCAGTACTTC

V gene: TRBV3-1
J gene: TRBJ2-3
D gene: NA
clone size: many
CDR3 protein: CASSQDPADTQYF
CDR3 DNA: TGTGCCAGCAGCCAAGATCCGGCAGATACGCAGTATTTT

V gene: TRBV7-9
J gene: TRBJ1-1
D gene: NA
clone size: few
CDR3 protein: CASTRTVPPEAFF
CDR3 DNA: TGTGCCAGCACCCGCACAGTTCCGCCTGAAGCTTTCTTT

V gene: TRBV20-1
J gene: TRBJ1-6
D gene: NA
clone size: many
CDR3 protein: CSARGGEKNSPLHF
CDR3 DNA: TGCAGTGCTAGAGGAGGGGAGAAGAATTCACCCCTCCACTTT

V gene: TRBV28
J gene: TRBJ1-5
D gene: NA
clone size: few
CDR3 protein: CASSLYGQSVRGNQPQHF
CDR3 DNA: TGTGCCAGCAGTTTATATGGACAATCGGTCAGGGGCAATCAGCCCCAGCATTTT

V gene: TRBV7-9
J gene: TRBJ1-5
D gene: NA
clone size: many
CDR3 protein: CASSLDLGWGQGSNQPQHF
CDR3 DNA: TGTGCCAGCAGCTTAGATCTCGGGTGGGGCCAGGGCTCCAATCAGCCCCAGCATTTT

V gene: TRBV7-8
J gene: TRBJ2-7
D gene: TRBD1
clone size: many
CDR3 protein: CASSWGTATYEQYF
CDR3 DNA: TGTGCCAGCAGCTGGGGGACAGCGACCTACGAGCAGTACTTC

V gene: TRBV20-1
J gene: TRBJ1-5
D gene: NA
clone size: many
CDR3 protein: CSAPDAANQPQHF
CDR3 DNA: TGCAGTGCCCCGGACGCTGCCAATCAGCCCCAGCATTTT

V gene: TRBV7-7
J gene: TRBJ2-7
D gene: NA
clone size: few
CDR3 protein: CASSSQGYEQYF
CDR3 DNA: TGTGCTAGCAGCTCACAGGGCTACGAGCAGTACTTC

V gene: TRBV10-3
J gene: TRBJ1-2
D gene: TRBD1
clone size: many
CDR3 protein: CAAMDRGGRGGYTF
CDR3 DNA: TGTGCCGCAATGGACAGGGGAGGACGAGGTGGCTACACCTTC

V gene: TRBV18
J gene: TRBJ1-4
D gene: NA
clone size: many
CDR3 protein: CASSPRTGEKLFF
CDR3 DNA: TGTGCCAGCTCACCAAGGACGGGGGAAAAACTGTTTTTT